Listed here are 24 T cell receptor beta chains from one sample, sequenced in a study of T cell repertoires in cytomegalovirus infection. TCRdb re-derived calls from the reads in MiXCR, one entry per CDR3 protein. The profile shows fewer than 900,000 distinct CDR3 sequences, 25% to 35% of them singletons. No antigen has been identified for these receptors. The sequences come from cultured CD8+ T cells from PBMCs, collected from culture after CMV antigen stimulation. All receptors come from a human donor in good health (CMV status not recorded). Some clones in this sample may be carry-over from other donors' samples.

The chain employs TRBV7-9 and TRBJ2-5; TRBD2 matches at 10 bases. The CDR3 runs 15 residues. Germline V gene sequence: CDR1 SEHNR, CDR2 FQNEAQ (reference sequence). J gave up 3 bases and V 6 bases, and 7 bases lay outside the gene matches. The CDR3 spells CASSSSGGAKETQYF. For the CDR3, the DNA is TGTGCCAGCAGTTCAAGCGGGGGGGCCAAAGAGACCCAGTACTTC.

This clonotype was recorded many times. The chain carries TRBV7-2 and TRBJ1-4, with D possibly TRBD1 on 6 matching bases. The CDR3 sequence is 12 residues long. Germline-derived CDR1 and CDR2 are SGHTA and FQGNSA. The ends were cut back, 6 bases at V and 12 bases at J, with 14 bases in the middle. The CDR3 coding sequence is TGTGCCAGCAGACCATTGAGGGGGGAACTGTTTTTT. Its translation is CASRPLRGELFF. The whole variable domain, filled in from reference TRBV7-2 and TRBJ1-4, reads GAGVSQSPSNKVTEKGKDVELRCDPISGHTALYWYRQSLGQGLEFLIYFQGNSAPDKSGLPSDRFSAERTGGSVSTLTIQRTQQEDSAVYLCASRPLRGELFFGSGTQLSVL.

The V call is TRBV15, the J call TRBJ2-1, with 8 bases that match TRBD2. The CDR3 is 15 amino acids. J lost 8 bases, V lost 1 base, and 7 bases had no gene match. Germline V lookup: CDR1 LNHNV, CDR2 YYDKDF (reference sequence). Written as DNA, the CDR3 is TGTGCCACCAGCAGAGGCGGGGGGCTGACGGATGAGCAGTTCTTC. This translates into CATSRGGGLTDEQFF.

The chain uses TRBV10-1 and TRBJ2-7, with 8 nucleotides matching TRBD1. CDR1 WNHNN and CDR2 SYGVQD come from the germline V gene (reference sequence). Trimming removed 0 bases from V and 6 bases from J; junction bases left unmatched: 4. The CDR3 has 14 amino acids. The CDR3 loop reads CASSESRTGSEQYF. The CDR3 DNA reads TGCGCCAGCAGTGAGTCCCGGACAGGGTCCGAGCAGTACTTC.

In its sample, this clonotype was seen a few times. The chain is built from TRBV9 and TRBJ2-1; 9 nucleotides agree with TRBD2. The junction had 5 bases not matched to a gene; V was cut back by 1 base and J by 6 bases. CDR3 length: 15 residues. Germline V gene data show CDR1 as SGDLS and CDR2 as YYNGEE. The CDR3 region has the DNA TGTGCCAGCAGCGTACAGCGGGGGGCGGGCAATGAGCAGTTCTTC. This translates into CASSVQRGAGNEQFF.

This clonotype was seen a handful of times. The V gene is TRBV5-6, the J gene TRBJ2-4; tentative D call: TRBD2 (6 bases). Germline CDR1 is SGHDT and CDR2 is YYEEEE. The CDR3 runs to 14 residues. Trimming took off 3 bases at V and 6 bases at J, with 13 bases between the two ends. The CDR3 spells CASSSQSGGNIQYF. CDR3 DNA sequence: TGTGCCAGCAGCTCCCAATCCGGGGGAAACATTCAGTACTTC.

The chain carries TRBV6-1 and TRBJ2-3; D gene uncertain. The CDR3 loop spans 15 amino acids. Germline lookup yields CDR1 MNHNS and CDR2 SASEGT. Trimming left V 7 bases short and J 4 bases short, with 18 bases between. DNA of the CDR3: TGTGCCAGCATCGAGGTAACTGGGTATCCAGATACGCAGTATTTT. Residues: CASIEVTGYPDTQYF.

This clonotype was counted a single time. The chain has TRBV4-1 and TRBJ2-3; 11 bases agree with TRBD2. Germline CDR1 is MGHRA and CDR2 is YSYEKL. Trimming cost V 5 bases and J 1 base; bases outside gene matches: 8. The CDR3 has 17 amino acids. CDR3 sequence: CASSGSILAGGTDTQYF. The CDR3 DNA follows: TGCGCCAGCAGCGGGTCTATACTAGCGGGGGGCACAGATACGCAGTATTTT.

The CDR3 coding sequence is TGTGCCAGCAGTTACTCGGATACACGATACAATGAGCAGTTCTTC. Translation: CASSYSDTRYNEQFF. The chain combines TRBV6-2 or TRBV6-3 with TRBJ2-1, with D unclear. Trimming left V 0 bases short and J 4 bases short, with 10 bases between. Germline CDR1 and CDR2: MNHEY and SVGEGT. CDR3 length: 15 amino acids.

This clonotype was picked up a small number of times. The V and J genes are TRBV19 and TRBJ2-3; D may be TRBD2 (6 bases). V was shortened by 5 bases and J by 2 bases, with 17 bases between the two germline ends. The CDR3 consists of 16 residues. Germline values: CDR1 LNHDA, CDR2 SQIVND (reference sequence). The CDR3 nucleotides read TGTGCCAGTAGTGGAGGGTACTGGAAATTCACAGATACGCAGTATTTT. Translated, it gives CASSGGYWKFTDTQYF.

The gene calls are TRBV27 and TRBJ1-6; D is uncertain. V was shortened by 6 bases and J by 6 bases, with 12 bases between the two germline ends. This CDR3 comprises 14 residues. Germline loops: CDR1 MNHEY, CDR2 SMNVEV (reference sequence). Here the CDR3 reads CASSGPTSNSPLHF. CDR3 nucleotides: TGTGCCAGCAGCGGCCCCACGAGTAATTCACCCCTCCACTTT.

The CDR3 DNA is TGTGCCAGCAGCTTGGAGGACAGGGGCACCGGGGAGCTGTTTTTT. Translation: CASSLEDRGTGELFF. This rearrangement joins TRBV13 to TRBJ2-2; 9 bases are shared with TRBD1. The CDR3 extends over 15 amino acids. V trimming: 3 bases; J trimming: 4 bases; junction bases outside the gene matches: 3. CDR1 and CDR2 (germline): PRHDT, FYEKMQ (reference sequence).

The CDR3 spells CAISGTGSNQPQHF. In nucleotides, the CDR3 is TGTGCCATCAGTGGCACGGGGAGCAATCAGCCCCAGCATTTT. This chain uses TRBV10-3 with TRBJ1-5; D is uncertain. V was cut by 4 bases and J by 1 base, with 8 bases left in between. CDR1 and CDR2 from the germline V gene are ENHRY and SYGVKD. CDR3 size: 14 residues.

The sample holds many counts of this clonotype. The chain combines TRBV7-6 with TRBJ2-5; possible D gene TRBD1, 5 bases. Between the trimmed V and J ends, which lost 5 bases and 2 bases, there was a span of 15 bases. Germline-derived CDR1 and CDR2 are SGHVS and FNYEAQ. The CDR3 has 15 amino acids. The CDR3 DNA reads TGTGCCAGCAGCCCGATGGGGCCTAGGCAAGAGACCCAGTACTTC. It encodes CASSPMGPRQETQYF.

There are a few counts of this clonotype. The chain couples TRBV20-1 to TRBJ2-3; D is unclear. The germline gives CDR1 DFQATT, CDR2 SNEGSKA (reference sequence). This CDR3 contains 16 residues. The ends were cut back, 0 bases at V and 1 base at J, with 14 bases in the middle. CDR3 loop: CSARDMAFGGTDTQYF. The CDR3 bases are TGCAGTGCTAGAGATATGGCCTTTGGGGGCACAGATACGCAGTATTTT.

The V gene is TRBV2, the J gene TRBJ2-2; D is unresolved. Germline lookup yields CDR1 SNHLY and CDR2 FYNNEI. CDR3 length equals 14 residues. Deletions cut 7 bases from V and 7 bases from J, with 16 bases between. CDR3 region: CASISKGLGGELFF. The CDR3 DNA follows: TGTGCCAGCATAAGTAAAGGGCTAGGCGGGGAGCTGTTTTTT.

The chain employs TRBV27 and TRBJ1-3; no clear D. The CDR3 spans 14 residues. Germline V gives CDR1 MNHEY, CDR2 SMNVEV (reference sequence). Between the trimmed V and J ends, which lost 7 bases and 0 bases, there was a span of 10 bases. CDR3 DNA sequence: TGTGCCAGCACCTCCCTGGCCTCTGGAAACACCATATATTTT. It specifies CASTSLASGNTIYF.

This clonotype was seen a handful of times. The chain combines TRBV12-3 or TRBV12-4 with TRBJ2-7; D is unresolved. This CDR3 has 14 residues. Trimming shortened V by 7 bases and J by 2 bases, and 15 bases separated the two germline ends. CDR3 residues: CASTPEGSPYEQYF. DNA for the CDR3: TGTGCCAGCACCCCCGAAGGTTCTCCCTACGAGCAGTACTTC.

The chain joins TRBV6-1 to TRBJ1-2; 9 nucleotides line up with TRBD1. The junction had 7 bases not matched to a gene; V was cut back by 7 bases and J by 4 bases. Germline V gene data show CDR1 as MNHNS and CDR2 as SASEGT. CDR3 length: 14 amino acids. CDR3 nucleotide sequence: TGTGCCAGCACCCGGACAGGGGACCGCTATGGCTACACCTTC. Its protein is CASTRTGDRYGYTF.

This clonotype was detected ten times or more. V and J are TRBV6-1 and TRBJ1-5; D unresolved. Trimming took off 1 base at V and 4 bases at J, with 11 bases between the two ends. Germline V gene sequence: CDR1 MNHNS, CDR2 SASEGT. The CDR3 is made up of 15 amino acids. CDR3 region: CASSEGIVTNQPQHF. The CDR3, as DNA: TGTGCCAGCAGTGAAGGAATAGTTACTAATCAGCCCCAGCATTTT.

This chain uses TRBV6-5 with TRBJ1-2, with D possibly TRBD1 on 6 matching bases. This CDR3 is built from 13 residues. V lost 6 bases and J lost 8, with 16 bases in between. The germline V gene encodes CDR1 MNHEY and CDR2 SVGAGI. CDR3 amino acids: CASSPGGAPGYTF. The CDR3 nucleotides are TGTGCCAGCAGCCCCGGGGGGGCGCCCGGCTACACCTTC.

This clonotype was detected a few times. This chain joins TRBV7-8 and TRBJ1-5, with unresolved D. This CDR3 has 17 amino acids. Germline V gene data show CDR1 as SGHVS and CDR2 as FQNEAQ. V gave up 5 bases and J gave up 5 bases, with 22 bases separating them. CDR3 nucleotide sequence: TGTGCCAGCAGCCCGTACCACGTTGAGGCCCGCGATCAGCCCCAGCATTTT. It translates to CASSPYHVEARDQPQHF.

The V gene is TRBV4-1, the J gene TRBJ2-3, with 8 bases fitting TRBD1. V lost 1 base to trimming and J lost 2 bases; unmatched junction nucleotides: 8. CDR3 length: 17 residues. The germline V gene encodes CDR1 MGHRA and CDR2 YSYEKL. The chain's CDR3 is CASSQGGQGHPTDTQYF. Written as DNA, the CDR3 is TGCGCCAGCAGCCAAGGTGGACAGGGCCACCCCACAGATACGCAGTATTTT.

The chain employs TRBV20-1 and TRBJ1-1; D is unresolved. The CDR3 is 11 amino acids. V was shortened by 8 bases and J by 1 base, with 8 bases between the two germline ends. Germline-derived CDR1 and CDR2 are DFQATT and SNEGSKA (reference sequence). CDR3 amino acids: CSPIQNTEAFF. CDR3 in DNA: TGCAGTCCTATTCAGAACACTGAAGCTTTCTTT.